This entry describes one TCR beta chain. The antigen remains unidentified. The sample comes from a study of cytomegalovirus exposure and HLA in healthy donors. Regarding the study as a whole: In a later analysis, across HLA loci, associated TCR counts were highest for DRB1, lowest for HLA-C. There was a cluster of highly shared sequence variants that was likely a sequencing artifact. Reported results showed that the classifier diagnosed cytomegalovirus status with high specificity and sensitivity.

60 Vbeta and 13 Jbeta primers were used in PCR. The protocol was immunoSEQ multiplex PCR, while the TCRdb copy is restricted to in-frame clones and leaves out a portion. The sample holds about 220,000 clones, more than 75% seen once. V was trimmed by 6 bases and J by 6 bases, leaving 15 bases between them. CDR3 size: 14 residues. Per germline, CDR1 LNHDA and CDR2 SQIVND (reference sequence). The sample was PBMCs. The TCR sequence derives from a woman in her 40s in good health and CMV-seropositive. The J gene is TRBJ1-5, the V gene TRBV19, with unresolved D. This CDR3 reads CASSLGVSSQPQHF. CDR3 sequence (DNA): TGTGCCAGTAGCCTCGGGGTGTCAAGTCAGCCCCAGCATTTT.